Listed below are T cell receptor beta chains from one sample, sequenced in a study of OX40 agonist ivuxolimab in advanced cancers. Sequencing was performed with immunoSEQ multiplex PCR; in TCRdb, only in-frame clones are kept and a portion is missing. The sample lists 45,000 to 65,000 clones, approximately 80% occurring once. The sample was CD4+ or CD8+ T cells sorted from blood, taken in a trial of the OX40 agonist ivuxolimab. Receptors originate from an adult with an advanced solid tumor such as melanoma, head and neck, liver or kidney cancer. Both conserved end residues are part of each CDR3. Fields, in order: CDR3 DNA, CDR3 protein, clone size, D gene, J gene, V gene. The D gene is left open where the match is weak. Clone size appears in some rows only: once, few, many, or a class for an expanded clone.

cdr3_nt: TGTGCCAGCAGTTTAGGACAGGATAATTCACCCCTCCACTTT; cdr3_aa: CASSLGQDNSPLHF; clone_size: .; d_call: TRBD1; j_call: TRBJ1-6; v_call: TRBV27
cdr3_nt: TGTGCCAGCAGCTCCGGGACAGGGGTCAGAGAGCAGTTCTTC; cdr3_aa: CASSSGTGVREQFF; clone_size: .; d_call: TRBD1; j_call: TRBJ2-1; v_call: TRBV28
cdr3_nt: TGTGCCAGCAGCTTGGGTGGTAGCTACACCTTC; cdr3_aa: CASSLGGSYTF; clone_size: few; d_call: .; j_call: TRBJ1-2; v_call: TRBV7-2
cdr3_nt: TGTGCCAGCAGCCTGGAAGGGGGAAACACCATATATTTT; cdr3_aa: CASSLEGGNTIYF; clone_size: .; d_call: .; j_call: TRBJ1-3; v_call: TRBV7-9
cdr3_nt: TGCGCCAGCAGCTTCGAGATAAATCAGCCCCAGCATTTT; cdr3_aa: CASSFEINQPQHF; clone_size: .; d_call: .; j_call: TRBJ1-5; v_call: TRBV5-1
cdr3_nt: TGTGCTAGTGGTGTTCGTAGTGAAAAACTGTTTTTT; cdr3_aa: CASGVRSEKLFF; clone_size: .; d_call: .; j_call: TRBJ1-4; v_call: TRBV12-5
cdr3_nt: TGTGCCAGCAGCGCCCTGGGAGGGGCGGCAAGTTACTACGAGCAGTACTTC; cdr3_aa: CASSALGGAASYYEQYF; clone_size: .; d_call: TRBD2; j_call: TRBJ2-7; v_call: TRBV11-2
cdr3_nt: TGTGCCAGCAGCTTTTTCACTAGCGGGGCGTACCAAGAGACCCAGTACTTC; cdr3_aa: CASSFFTSGAYQETQYF; clone_size: .; d_call: TRBD2; j_call: TRBJ2-5; v_call: TRBV7-6
cdr3_nt: TGTGCCAGCAGCCCTCCCGCCCCGGAAGGCTACACCTTC; cdr3_aa: CASSPPAPEGYTF; clone_size: .; d_call: .; j_call: TRBJ1-2; v_call: TRBV6-5
cdr3_nt: TGTGCCAGCAGCTTAGATGCCGGCGGGGCGTACCAGTACGAGCAGTACTTC; cdr3_aa: CASSLDAGGAYQYEQYF; clone_size: .; d_call: .; j_call: TRBJ2-7; v_call: TRBV11-2
cdr3_nt: TGTGCCATCAGTGGGACTAGCGGGGGGCGTGGCACCGGGGAGCTGTTTTTT; cdr3_aa: CAISGTSGGRGTGELFF; clone_size: .; d_call: TRBD2; j_call: TRBJ2-2; v_call: TRBV10-3
cdr3_nt: TGTGCCAGCAGTTACTCCGAGGACGGCAATTCACCCCTCCACTTT; cdr3_aa: CASSYSEDGNSPLHF; clone_size: .; d_call: .; j_call: TRBJ1-6; v_call: TRBV6-5
cdr3_nt: TGTGCCAGCAGTGACCCCCGGCCCACCGATACGCAGTATTTT; cdr3_aa: CASSDPRPTDTQYF; clone_size: .; d_call: .; j_call: TRBJ2-3; v_call: TRBV2
cdr3_nt: TGTGCCAGCGGCAGGGCCGTCCAAGAGACCCAGTACTTC; cdr3_aa: CASGRAVQETQYF; clone_size: .; d_call: .; j_call: TRBJ2-5; v_call: TRBV19
cdr3_nt: TGTGCCAGCAGCGGGACGAACACCGGGGAGCTGTTTTTT; cdr3_aa: CASSGTNTGELFF; clone_size: .; d_call: .; j_call: TRBJ2-2; v_call: TRBV5-4
cdr3_nt: TGCGCCAGCAGCTTGGACAGGGATCGAGAGACCCAGTACTTC; cdr3_aa: CASSLDRDRETQYF; clone_size: .; d_call: .; j_call: TRBJ2-5; v_call: TRBV5-1
cdr3_nt: TGTGCCAGCAGCCGCGTCGCGCTCGCCGCCTCTGGAAACACCATATATTTT; cdr3_aa: CASSRVALAASGNTIYF; clone_size: .; d_call: .; j_call: TRBJ1-3; v_call: TRBV7-8
cdr3_nt: TGTGCCAGCAGCCAAAGCGGGGGGCGGAATTCACCCCTCCACTTT; cdr3_aa: CASSQSGGRNSPLHF; clone_size: .; d_call: .; j_call: TRBJ1-6; v_call: TRBV28
cdr3_nt: TGTGCCAGCAGCTTGCTTAGCACAGATACGCAGTATTTT; cdr3_aa: CASSLLSTDTQYF; clone_size: .; d_call: .; j_call: TRBJ2-3; v_call: TRBV7-6
cdr3_nt: TGTGCCAGCAGCTTAAACCCCGGGACCGCTGGAAACACCATATATTTT; cdr3_aa: CASSLNPGTAGNTIYF; clone_size: .; d_call: .; j_call: TRBJ1-3; v_call: TRBV11-2
cdr3_nt: TGTGCCAGCAGTTTTCCATGGTATGGCTACACCTTC; cdr3_aa: CASSFPWYGYTF; clone_size: .; d_call: .; j_call: TRBJ1-2; v_call: TRBV6-6
cdr3_nt: TGTGCCAGTAGGTGGGGCCCTACCTATGGCTACACCTTC; cdr3_aa: CASRWGPTYGYTF; clone_size: .; d_call: .; j_call: TRBJ1-2; v_call: TRBV19
cdr3_nt: TGTGCCAGTACCCTACATGCTAGCGAGAGGACAGATACGCAGTATTTT; cdr3_aa: CASTLHASERTDTQYF; clone_size: .; d_call: .; j_call: TRBJ2-3; v_call: TRBV19